Here is one T cell receptor beta chain with its context. The CDR3 has 13 residues. Germline CDR1 is SGHKS and CDR2 is YYEKEE (reference sequence). The ends were cut back, 3 bases at V and 4 bases at J, with 10 bases in the middle. This specimen comes from a study of blood T cells in healthy people across ages. Primers used in a second PCR of roughly 7 to 12 cycles were a sample-barcoded 5' primer and a J-beta primer mix. Each CDR3 protein gets one entry after TCRdb re-called the 5' RACE reads with MiXCR. The sample contains 800,000 or so distinct CDR3 sequences, approximately 65% of which appear only once.

The clonotype comes from a man under 40 in good health. Sequenced material: blood. This chain connects TRBV5-5 to TRBJ1-1; possible D gene TRBD1, 5 bases. CDR3 amino acids: CASSWQGSTEAFF. The CDR3 DNA sequence: TGTGCCAGCAGCTGGCAGGGCTCCACTGAAGCTTTCTTT.